The 10 T cell receptor beta chains below were found in one sample sequenced in a study of T cells in Graves' hyperthyroidism and ophthalmopathy. TCR beta CDR3 sequences were amplified from RNA transcripts. Initially, a first-round RT-PCR of the TCR CDR3 employed the HTBI primer set. In TCRdb, the multiplex PCR reads were re-called with MiXCR into one record per CDR3 protein. The data contain hundreds of thousands of distinct CDR3 sequences, approximately 23% of them singletons. What was sequenced was blood. All receptors come from a woman aged 70-85 years with Graves' ophthalmopathy.

This clonotype came up many times. V and J are TRBV12-3 or TRBV12-4 and TRBJ2-7, with a possible D match to TRBD1 (6 bases). Trimming removed 5 bases at V and 3 bases at J, with 14 bases between. The CDR3 covers 14 residues. CDR3 region: CASSPTGTIYEQYF. The CDR3 region has the DNA TGTGCCAGCAGTCCTACCGGGACAATCTACGAGCAGTACTTC.

This clonotype was observed a handful of times. The gene calls are TRBV6-1 and TRBJ2-1; no reliable D call. Germline V CDR1 and CDR2: MNHNS, SASEGT. V shed 7 bases and J shed 2 bases, with 15 bases lying between them. This CDR3 is built from 15 residues. The CDR3 nucleotides are TGTGCCAGCACCGAAGACGGATGGCCCTACAATGAGCAGTTCTTC. Translation gives CASTEDGWPYNEQFF.

This clonotype was picked up a small number of times. The rearrangement joins TRBV10-1 to TRBJ1-1, with 9 bases that match TRBD1. The germline gives CDR1 WNHNN, CDR2 SYGVQD (reference sequence). The CDR3 totals 16 residues. Losses at the gene ends were 2 bases for V and 5 bases for J; bases not matched to a gene: 9. CDR3 bases: TGCGCCAGCAGTGAGATCGGTACAGGGGGCAGAACTGAAGCTTTCTTT. Its translation is CASSEIGTGGRTEAFF.

The J gene is TRBJ1-4, the V gene TRBV27; D not resolved. CDR3 length equals 16 residues. The V end lost 5 bases, the J end lost 0 bases, and 13 bases lay between the germline ends. Germline V gives CDR1 MNHEY, CDR2 SMNVEV (reference sequence). CDR3: CASSLSRHSTNEKLFF. CDR3 sequence (DNA): TGTGCCAGCAGTCTTTCCCGACACTCAACTAATGAAAAACTGTTTTTT.

This clonotype was found many times. V usage is TRBV11-2 and J usage is TRBJ1-6; D is unclear. The V and J ends lost 4 bases and 7 bases respectively, with 2 bases between them. The CDR3 runs to 11 residues. Germline V CDR1 and CDR2: SGHAT, FQNNGV. CDR3 bases: TGTGCCAGCAGCTCGAATTCACCCCTCCACTTT. This sequence encodes CASSSNSPLHF.

In its sample, this clonotype was seen a few times. The chain recombines TRBV29-1 with TRBJ1-1; 9 nucleotides match TRBD1. Trimming at V came to 6 bases and at J to 5 bases, leaving 7 bases not matched to a gene. CDR3 length equals 13 residues. Per the germline V gene, CDR1 is SQVTM and CDR2 is ANQGSEA. CDR3 sequence: CSVWDRVGTEAFF. The CDR3 bases are TGCAGCGTCTGGGACAGGGTGGGTACTGAAGCTTTCTTT.

The V and J genes are TRBV6-1 and TRBJ1-5; TRBD1 might be the D (5 bases). The length of the CDR3 is 13 residues. Germline CDR1 MNHNS, CDR2 SASEGT. Trimming removed 6 bases from V and 6 bases from J, with 12 bases in between. The CDR3 DNA follows: TGTGCCAGCAGCGGGACCTGGGGTCAGCCCCAGCATTTT. Amino acids: CASSGTWGQPQHF.

V gene TRBV20-1 combines with J gene TRBJ2-5; D possibly corresponds to TRBD1 (6 bases). V was trimmed by 2 bases and J by 4 bases, leaving 17 bases between them. In germline, CDR1 is DFQATT, CDR2 SNEGSKA (reference sequence). This CDR3 has 15 amino acids. Here the CDR3 reads CSARPPQGRGETQYF. The CDR3 DNA follows: TGCAGTGCTAGACCACCCCAGGGCAGGGGAGAGACCCAGTACTTC.

The genes are TRBV7-2 and TRBJ2-3; tentatively, D is TRBD1 or TRBD2 (5 bases each). Germline CDR1 and CDR2: SGHTA and FQGNSA. V was trimmed by 0 bases and J by 0 bases, leaving 13 bases between them. There are 17 residues in the CDR3. This CDR3 reads CASSLAGTGISTDTQYF. As DNA, the CDR3 is TGTGCCAGCAGCTTAGCGGGGACGGGGATTAGCACAGATACGCAGTATTTT.

The table lists this clonotype with a few counts. V gene TRBV9 combines with J gene TRBJ2-1; D gene unclear. V was clipped by 3 bases and J by 8 bases, with 9 bases between them. Germline V CDR1 and CDR2: SGDLS, YYNGEE. The CDR3 length is 12 residues. The CDR3: CASSGPGYEQFF. The CDR3 region has the DNA TGTGCCAGCAGCGGACCTGGGTATGAGCAGTTCTTC.